The source of this T cell receptor beta chain is a study of blood T cells in healthy people across ages. Next came a second PCR, run for about 7 to 12 cycles, which used a sample-barcoded 5' primer along with a J-beta primer mix. Sequencing yielded, for each sample, at least 3 million paired-end reads carrying CDR3. A single record per CDR3 protein comes from TCRdb applying MiXCR to the 5' RACE reads. The table shows around 1.5 million distinct CDR3 sequences, with roughly 60% occurring only once. There are 16 residues in the CDR3. V was clipped by 5 bases and J by 7 bases, with 22 bases between them. From germline, CDR1 is SGHAT and CDR2 FQNNGV.

Material for sequencing was blood. The rearrangement uses TRBV11-2 and TRBJ2-3, with D possibly TRBD1 on 6 matching bases. This clonotype originated in a man aged 18-30 years in good health. The CDR3, as DNA: TGTGCCAGCAGCCCTTTTGGACAGTGGGGCGGGTATACGCAGTATTTT. This encodes CASSPFGQWGGYTQYF.